A single sample gave rise to the 22 T cell receptor beta chains below, sequenced in a study of T-cell reconstitution after alpha-beta-depleted transplantation in children. TCRbeta library construction was performed incorporating unique molecular identifiers. Each CDR3 protein gets one entry after TCRdb re-called the PCR reads with MiXCR. Here the sample spans around 500,000 distinct CDR3 sequences, approximately 13% being singletons. This specimen was PBMCs from the stem cell graft donor, taken from the stem cell graft. These receptor sequences come from a human donor who donated a stem cell graft to a child with combined immunodeficiency.

In this sample, this clonotype turned up many times. The J gene is TRBJ2-1, the V gene TRBV6-5; 7 bases are shared with TRBD1. From germline, CDR1 is MNHEY and CDR2 SVGAGI. Trimming took 2 bases from V and 4 from J; bases not matched to a gene: 5. This CDR3 is 15 amino acids long. Written as DNA, the CDR3 is TGTGCCAGCAGTTACCCGGGGACAGCTTACAATGAGCAGTTCTTC. Its protein product is CASSYPGTAYNEQFF.

This clonotype was found many times. DNA for the CDR3: TGCGCCAGCAGCCCCCCCGAGACTAGCGGGAGTGGTGAGCAGTTCTTC. Translated: CASSPPETSGSGEQFF. The chain employs TRBV5-1 and TRBJ2-1, with 12 nucleotides matching TRBD2. J was trimmed by 9 bases and V by 4 bases; bases with no gene match: 11. Germline CDR1 and CDR2: SGHRS and YFSETQ. The CDR3 contains 16 residues.

The rearrangement uses TRBV5-1 and TRBJ2-1; 11 bases are a match to TRBD2. The CDR3 is made up of 15 amino acids. Germline loops: CDR1 SGHRS, CDR2 YFSETQ. Losses at the gene ends were 3 bases for V and 6 bases for J; bases not matched to a gene: 5. This CDR3 is CASSSGLAASNEQFF. The CDR3 region has the DNA TGCGCCAGCAGCTCGGGACTAGCGGCTTCCAATGAGCAGTTCTTC. Based on the CDR3 plus reference TRBV5-1 and TRBJ2-1, the full variable domain is KAGVTQTPRYLIKTRGQQVTLSCSPISGHRSVSWYQQTPGQGLQFLFEYFSETQRNKGNFPGRFSGRQFSNSRSEMNVSTLELGDSALYLCASSSGLAASNEQFFGPGTRLTVL.

The rearrangement joins TRBV5-1 to TRBJ2-1; 9 nucleotides agree with TRBD2. The CDR3 consists of 17 residues. After removal of 0 bases from V and 7 bases from J, the junction contained 11 bases not matched to a gene. CDR1 SGHRS and CDR2 YFSETQ come from the germline V gene. The CDR3 region is CASSLGLAGRPWNEQFF. The CDR3 nucleotides read TGCGCCAGCAGCTTGGGGCTAGCGGGACGTCCGTGGAATGAGCAGTTCTTC.

This clonotype showed up just a few times. The V call is TRBV12-3 or TRBV12-4, the J call TRBJ2-3; TRBD1 agrees at 10 bases. The CDR3 sequence is 16 residues long. Unmatched junction bases numbered 8, after V lost 5 bases and J lost 3 bases. The CDR3 region has the DNA TGTGCCAGCAGTCCGACAGGGGGCGGAAGGACAGATACGCAGTATTTT. As protein: CASSPTGGGRTDTQYF.

Only a few counts were recorded for this clonotype. The genes are TRBV12-3 or TRBV12-4 and TRBJ2-6; 11 bases fit TRBD1. Trimming removed 5 bases from V and 2 bases from J; junction bases left unmatched: 5. The CDR3 is 17 residues long. CDR3 amino acids: CASSKDRGLAGANVLTF. As DNA, the CDR3 is TGTGCCAGCAGTAAGGACAGGGGGCTCGCTGGGGCCAACGTCCTGACTTTC.

The sample holds a few counts of this clonotype. The rearrangement links TRBV6-5 to TRBJ2-7; D gene ambiguous. The CDR3 sequence is 14 residues long. Between the trimmed V and J ends, which lost 4 bases and 0 bases, there was a span of 10 bases. CDR1 and CDR2 from the germline V gene are MNHEY and SVGAGI. Here the CDR3 DNA reads TGTGCCAGCAGTTTCGGTCACAGCTCCTACGAGCAGTACTTC. This sequence encodes CASSFGHSSYEQYF.

At least ten counts were recorded for this clonotype. The chain combines TRBV20-1 with TRBJ1-5; 9 bases agree with TRBD1. Germline V CDR1 and CDR2: DFQATT, SNEGSKA (reference sequence). The CDR3 is made up of 15 amino acids. V was clipped by 3 bases and J by 6 bases; unmatched bases: 9. The DNA of the CDR3 is TGCAGTGCTAGTTGGGGACAGGGTGATGTTCAGCCCCAGCATTTT. The encoded protein is CSASWGQGDVQPQHF.

The CDR3 protein is CASSSLLSGGLTTGELFF. In DNA, the CDR3 is TGTGCCAGCAGTTCCCTTCTTAGCGGGGGACTAACCACCGGGGAGCTGTTTTTT. The rearrangement links TRBV2 to TRBJ2-2; TRBD2 agrees at 9 bases. The CDR3 consists of 18 residues. After removal of 5 bases from V and 4 bases from J, the junction contained 14 bases not matched to a gene. CDR1 is SNHLY, CDR2 FYNNEI, per germline.

The J gene is TRBJ2-3, the V gene TRBV10-3; D is unclear. Germline V CDR1 and CDR2: ENHRY, SYGVKD. The CDR3 covers 14 residues. V dropped 6 bases and J dropped 2 bases, with 12 bases sitting between them. CDR3 sequence (DNA): TGTGCCATCAGCCCGCAGGCCTACACAGATACGCAGTATTTT. This translates into CAISPQAYTDTQYF.

This clonotype occurred a few times. The chain employs TRBV7-2 and TRBJ2-3; 7 nucleotides agree with TRBD2. CDR1 SGHTA and CDR2 FQGNSA come from the germline V gene. With V trimmed by 7 bases and J by 2 bases, 6 bases remained unmatched. This CDR3 spans 14 amino acids. CDR3 DNA: TGTGCCAGCACTTCCGGACTAGACACAGATACGCAGTATTTT. Protein: CASTSGLDTDTQYF.

This clonotype was recorded a few times. This chain uses TRBV4-3 with TRBJ1-4; D is unresolved. CDR3 length equals 15 residues. CDR1 and CDR2 (germline): LGHNA, YSLEER. With 4 bases removed from V and 2 bases from J, the gap between germline ends came to 11 bases. The CDR3 DNA follows: TGCGCCAGCAGCCTTCAAGGGTCCACTAATGAAAAACTGTTTTTT. As protein: CASSLQGSTNEKLFF.

This clonotype was observed at least ten times. V and J are TRBV9 and TRBJ2-1; 9 bases line up with TRBD2. The ends lost 1 base at V and 8 bases at J; junction bases unmatched: 10. CDR1 SGDLS and CDR2 YYNGEE come from the germline V gene. CDR3 size: 16 residues. Written as DNA, the CDR3 is TGTGCCAGCAGCGTAAGGGATGGCGGGAGGGCCCATGAGCAGTTCTTC. It is translated as CASSVRDGGRAHEQFF.

This clonotype occurred a few times. The rearrangement links TRBV6-1 to TRBJ2-1; 7 bases fit TRBD2. Germline V gene sequence: CDR1 MNHNS, CDR2 SASEGT. CDR3 length equals 18 residues. J lost 6 bases, V lost 3 bases, and 17 bases had no gene match. The CDR3 loop is CASSEGGRASGPLNEQFF. The CDR3 coding sequence is TGTGCCAGCAGTGAGGGGGGGAGGGCTAGCGGCCCTCTCAATGAGCAGTTCTTC.

The V and J genes are TRBV20-1 and TRBJ2-3; possibly TRBD1 or TRBD2 for D (5 bases each). Germline V gene data show CDR1 as DFQATT and CDR2 as SNEGSKA (reference sequence). CDR3 length equals 15 residues. V was pared by 0 bases and J by 4 bases, with 14 bases between. CDR3 amino acids: CSARDGTEGPDTQYF. The CDR3, as DNA: TGCAGTGCTAGAGATGGGACCGAAGGGCCAGATACGCAGTATTTT.

This clonotype was recorded many times. V is TRBV18 and J is TRBJ1-5, with TRBD1 as a possible D gene (6 bases). The CDR3 covers 14 residues. Looked up from germline, CDR1 is KGHSH and CDR2 is LQKENI. With 3 bases removed from V and 7 bases from J, the gap between germline ends came to 13 bases. The CDR3 bases are TGTGCCAGCTCACCCGAGGCAGGGGACCAGCCCCAGCATTTT. The encoded protein is CASSPEAGDQPQHF.

This clonotype was observed many times. The chain employs TRBV10-3 and TRBJ2-3; 7 bases line up with TRBD1. The germline CDR1 and CDR2 sequences are ENHRY and SYGVKD. The CDR3 length is 15 residues. V lost 3 bases to trimming and J lost 2 bases; unmatched junction nucleotides: 5. The CDR3 DNA reads as TGTGCCATCAGTGACCCCGGACAGGTCACAGATACGCAGTATTTT. As protein: CAISDPGQVTDTQYF.

This clonotype was seen more than once but under ten times. The chain has TRBV27 and TRBJ1-2; 8 bases agree with TRBD1. Germline-derived CDR1 and CDR2 are MNHEY and SMNVEV (reference sequence). The CDR3 is 18 residues long. The V and J ends lost 0 bases and 6 bases, in that order; junction bases with no gene match: 15. The CDR3 region is CASSLSWGTGGASHGYTF. The DNA of the CDR3 is TGTGCCAGCAGTTTATCGTGGGGGACAGGCGGGGCGTCTCATGGCTACACCTTC.

V is TRBV12-3 or TRBV12-4 and J is TRBJ2-3, with D maybe TRBD1 (5 bases). The CDR3 sequence is 14 residues long. Between the trimmed V and J ends, which lost 1 base and 4 bases, there was a span of 9 bases. The CDR3 is CASSLDWGADTQYF. CDR3 nucleotides: TGTGCCAGCAGTTTAGATTGGGGCGCAGATACGCAGTATTTT.

V and J are TRBV15 and TRBJ1-1; TRBD1 is a possible D gene (5 bases). This CDR3 spans 13 amino acids. Germline CDR1 LNHNV, CDR2 YYDKDF (reference sequence). V was shortened by 0 bases and J by 10 bases, with 12 bases between the two germline ends. CDR3: CATSRDLGGAAFF. DNA for the CDR3: TGTGCCACCAGCAGAGATCTTGGAGGGGCAGCTTTCTTT.

This clonotype was detected many times. This rearrangement joins TRBV25-1 to TRBJ2-7, with 7 nucleotides matching TRBD2. Per germline, CDR1 MGHDK and CDR2 SYGVNS. The CDR3 length is 15 residues. The J segment lost 2 bases and the V segment lost 8 bases, leaving 12 bases of the junction unmatched. The CDR3 DNA sequence: TGTGCCAGCCTTAACCTGCGGGAGTTCCCCTACGAGCAGTACTTC. This codes for CASLNLREFPYEQYF.

As concerns this clonotype: This could be a read error, since a much larger clone is one nucleotide away. The rearrangement uses TRBV20-1 and TRBJ2-7; D may correspond to TRBD1 or TRBD2 (5 bases each). This CDR3 comprises 12 residues. Germline CDR1 reads DFQATT; CDR2 reads SNEGSKA (reference sequence). The CDR3 region has the DNA TGCAGTGCTCTCGACAGAGACTACGAGCAGAACTTC. Translation gives CSALDRDYEQNF.